The 18 T cell receptor beta chains listed next were all sequenced from one sample in a study of blood T cell repertoires in COVID-19 (dated by TCRdb to 2020 to 2021). The library was produced with the immunoSEQ multiplex PCR assay. The table comes from immuneACCESS by way of TCRdb, which keeps in-frame sequences with V and J called. Part of the clones is missing from these tables; in studies checked, under half for an unresolved V gene and the rest for unknown reasons. The sample has a few hundred thousand clones on record, more than 70% of them singletons. The ten largest clones represent around 3% of the sample. Sequenced: peripheral blood. The origin of the receptors is a woman aged 25 to 39 with COVID-19, enrolled during active disease.

The V and J genes are TRBV7-8 and TRBJ2-7; no clear D gene. This CDR3 comprises 13 residues. The germline gives CDR1 SGHVS, CDR2 FQNEAQ. V lost 2 bases and J lost 4, with 9 bases in between. This CDR3 is CASSLFWRYEQYV. The CDR3, as DNA: TGTGCCAGCAGCTTATTTTGGCGGTACGAGCAGTACGTC.

The rearrangement joins TRBV19 to TRBJ2-1, with D maybe TRBD1 (6 bases). Trimming cost V 9 bases and J 0 bases, with 12 bases left between them. CDR1 and CDR2 (germline): LNHDA, SQIVND (reference sequence). The CDR3 consists of 14 residues. In DNA, the CDR3 is TGTGCCAGCAGGGGTCAAAGCTCCTACAATGAGCAGTTCTTC. This gives the protein CASRGQSSYNEQFF.

The count of this clone is one. The gene calls are TRBV7-9 and TRBJ1-1; possible D gene TRBD1, 6 bases. The germline V gene has CDR1 SEHNR and CDR2 FQNEAQ (reference sequence). This CDR3 contains 18 residues. The ends were cut back, 5 bases at V and 1 base at J, with 23 bases in the middle. The CDR3, as DNA: TGTGCCAGCAGCCCACGCCCAGGGGCCACTTCGCGGAACACTGAAGCTTTCTTT. Its protein is CASSPRPGATSRNTEAFF.

The count of this clone is one. The chain has TRBV11-2 and TRBJ1-1, with 9 positions matching TRBD1. Germline CDR1 reads SGHAT; CDR2 reads FQNNGV. Trimming took 5 bases from V and 3 from J; bases not matched to a gene: 7. The CDR3 sequence is 15 residues long. CDR3 nucleotide sequence: TGTGCCAGCAGCCAATACAGGGGGCGAGACACTGAAGCTTTCTTT. It specifies CASSQYRGRDTEAFF.

V is TRBV12-5 and J is TRBJ1-1; 7 nucleotides agree with TRBD1. The junction had 15 bases not matched to a gene; V was cut back by 5 bases and J by 0 bases. Germline V CDR1 and CDR2: LGHNT, FRNRAP. This CDR3 has 18 residues. Written as DNA, the CDR3 is TGTGCTAGTGGTCCACTGGGTATCCGCGGGACAGTGAACACTGAAGCTTTCTTT. The encoded protein is CASGPLGIRGTVNTEAFF.

This chain uses TRBV2 with TRBJ2-5, with D tentatively TRBD1 (5 bases). Germline CDR1 SNHLY, CDR2 FYNNEI. The CDR3 has 12 amino acids. The V end lost 6 bases, the J end lost 5 bases, and 10 bases lay between the germline ends. CDR3 DNA sequence: TGTGCCAGCAGCCAGGGCTTGGAGACCCAGTACTTC. Translated, it gives CASSQGLETQYF.

This clone was picked up a small number of times. The V gene is TRBV9, the J gene TRBJ1-6; D is possibly TRBD1 (6 bases). Trimming took off 3 bases at V and 6 bases at J, with 10 bases between the two ends. Germline values: CDR1 SGDLS, CDR2 YYNGEE. The CDR3 loop spans 14 amino acids. The chain's CDR3 is CASSALDSNSPLHF. DNA of the CDR3: TGTGCCAGCAGCGCTTTGGACAGTAATTCACCCCTCCACTTT.

About this clone: Because the CDR3 is missing its conserved closing phenylalanine or tryptophan, this is likely a read error. It is unclear where the CDR3 begins or ends on the DNA, so no DNA is shown, and the CDR3 is as TCRdb lists it. The V gene is TRBV5-6, the J gene TRBJ2-7; the tabulated D call, TRBD1, remains unverified against the DNA. CDR1 and CDR2 (germline): SGHDT, YYEEEE. A total of 13 residues make up the CDR3, ends included. CDR3 amino acids: CASSLGPNGPDRG.

The J gene is TRBJ2-7, the V gene TRBV4-3; D might be TRBD2 (5 bases). The CDR3 has 15 residues. Germline CDR1 reads LGHNA; CDR2 reads YSLEER. V lost 1 base and J lost 5, with 15 bases in between. CDR3 sequence reads: CASSQGVGDWNEQYF. Written as DNA, the CDR3 is TGCGCCAGCAGCCAAGGGGTCGGGGATTGGAACGAGCAGTACTTC.

The J gene is TRBJ1-2, the V gene TRBV12-3 or TRBV12-4, with D maybe TRBD1 (5 bases). Trimming cost V 6 bases and J 4 bases, with 12 bases left between them. This CDR3 is 13 amino acids long. The CDR3 DNA sequence: TGTGCCAGCAGCTCCGGGACTCTCTATGGCTACACCTTC. Translation gives CASSSGTLYGYTF.

The rearrangement uses TRBV6-2 or TRBV6-3 and TRBJ1-1; D may be TRBD1 (5 bases). V was pared by 5 bases and J by 4 bases, with 14 bases between. Per germline, CDR1 MNHEY and CDR2 SVGEGT. The CDR3 totals 14 residues. As DNA, the CDR3 is TGTGCCAGCAGTCGAGCAGTGGGGGGCACTGAAGCTTTCTTT. It specifies CASSRAVGGTEAFF.

J is TRBJ1-5 and V is TRBV6-6, with 7 bases fitting TRBD1. V lost 5 bases to trimming and J lost 1 base; unmatched junction nucleotides: 8. The germline V gene encodes CDR1 MNHNY and CDR2 SVGAGI (reference sequence). There are 16 residues in the CDR3. The CDR3 DNA follows: TGTGCCAGCAGTGTGTTTGGACAGGAAAGCAATCAGCCCCAGCATTTT. Translation gives CASSVFGQESNQPQHF.

There are a few counts of this clone. The chain is built from TRBV18 and TRBJ2-7; 8 bases line up with TRBD2. Germline V CDR1 and CDR2: KGHSH, LQKENI. The CDR3 spans 17 residues. After removal of 6 bases from V and 4 bases from J, the junction contained 17 bases not matched to a gene. DNA for the CDR3: TGTGCCAGCTCTGGGGGAATAGCGGGGTTTGTTTCATACGAGCAGTACTTC. This codes for CASSGGIAGFVSYEQYF.

As to this clone: Within the sample, other DNA sequences also encode this same CDR3. The chain carries TRBV3-1 (or the pseudogene TRBV3-2) and TRBJ2-5, with 13 bases fitting TRBD2. V gave up 4 bases and J gave up 2 bases; unmatched junction bases: 4. The germline V gene has CDR1 LGHDT and CDR2 YNNKEL (reference sequence). The CDR3 sequence is 16 residues long. DNA of the CDR3: TGTGCCAGCAGCCCCCGACTAGCGGGGGGTCAAGAGACCCAGTACTTC. Translating it yields CASSPRLAGGQETQYF.

The chain joins TRBV4-3 to TRBJ2-2, with D tentatively TRBD1 (5 bases). In germline, CDR1 is LGHNA, CDR2 YSLEER. This CDR3 has 16 amino acids. The V and J ends lost 3 bases and 5 bases respectively, with 16 bases between them. CDR3 region: CASSHSNPDRTGELFF. In nucleotides, the CDR3 is TGCGCCAGCAGCCACTCCAACCCCGACAGAACCGGGGAGCTGTTTTTT.

The DNA for the CDR3 is TGTGCCACCGGGGACAGGGGGGAAAATCAGCCCCAGCATTTT. This encodes CATGDRGENQPQHF. The chain combines TRBV24-1 with TRBJ1-5; 11 nucleotides align to TRBD1. The CDR3 extends over 14 amino acids. Germline V lookup: CDR1 KGHDR, CDR2 SFDVKD. V shed 9 bases and J 4 bases; nucleotides not matched to a gene: 4.

CDR3 protein: CASSRAGGVNTEAFF. As DNA, the CDR3 is TGTGCCAGCAGCCGCGCTGGCGGGGTGAACACTGAAGCTTTCTTT. The rearrangement uses TRBV7-6 and TRBJ1-1, with D unclear. Per the germline V gene, CDR1 is SGHVS and CDR2 is FNYEAQ. The V and J ends lost 5 bases and 0 bases respectively, with 13 bases between them. CDR3 length: 15 residues.

The rearrangement links TRBV18 to TRBJ1-1; a weak D match, TRBD1 (5 bases). V gave up 6 bases and J gave up 1 base, with 21 bases separating them. Germline V lookup: CDR1 KGHSH, CDR2 LQKENI. The length of the CDR3 is 17 residues. CDR3 loop: CASSPRFLGAPNTEAFF. For the CDR3, the DNA is TGTGCCAGCTCGCCCCGGTTTTTAGGGGCGCCGAACACTGAAGCTTTCTTT.